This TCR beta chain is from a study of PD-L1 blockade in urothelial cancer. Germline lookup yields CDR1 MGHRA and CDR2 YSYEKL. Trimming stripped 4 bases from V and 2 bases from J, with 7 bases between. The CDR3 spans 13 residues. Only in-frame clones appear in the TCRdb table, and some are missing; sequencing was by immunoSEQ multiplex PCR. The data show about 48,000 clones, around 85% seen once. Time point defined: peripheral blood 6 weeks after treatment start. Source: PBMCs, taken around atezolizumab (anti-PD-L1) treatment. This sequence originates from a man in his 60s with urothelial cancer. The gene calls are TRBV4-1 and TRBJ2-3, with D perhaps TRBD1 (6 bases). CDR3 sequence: CASSRQVTDTQYF. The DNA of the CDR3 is TGCGCCAGCAGCCGACAGGTCACAGATACGCAGTATTTT.